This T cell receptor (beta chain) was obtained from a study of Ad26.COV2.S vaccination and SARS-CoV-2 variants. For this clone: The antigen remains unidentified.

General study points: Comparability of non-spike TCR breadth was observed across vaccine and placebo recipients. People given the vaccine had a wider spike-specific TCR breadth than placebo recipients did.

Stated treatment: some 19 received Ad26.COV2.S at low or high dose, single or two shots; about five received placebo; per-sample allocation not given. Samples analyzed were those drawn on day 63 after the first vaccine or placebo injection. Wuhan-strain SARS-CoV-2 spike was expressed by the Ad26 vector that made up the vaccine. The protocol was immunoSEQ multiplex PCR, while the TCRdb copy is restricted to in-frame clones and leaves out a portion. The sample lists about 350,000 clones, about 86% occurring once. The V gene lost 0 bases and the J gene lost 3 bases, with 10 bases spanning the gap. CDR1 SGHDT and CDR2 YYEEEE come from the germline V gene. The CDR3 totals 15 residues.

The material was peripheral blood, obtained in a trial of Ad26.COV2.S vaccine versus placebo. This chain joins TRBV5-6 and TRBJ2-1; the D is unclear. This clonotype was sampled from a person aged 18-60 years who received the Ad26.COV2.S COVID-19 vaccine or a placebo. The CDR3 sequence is CASSLGLQIYNEQFF. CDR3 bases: TGTGCCAGCAGCTTGGGATTGCAGATCTACAATGAGCAGTTCTTC.